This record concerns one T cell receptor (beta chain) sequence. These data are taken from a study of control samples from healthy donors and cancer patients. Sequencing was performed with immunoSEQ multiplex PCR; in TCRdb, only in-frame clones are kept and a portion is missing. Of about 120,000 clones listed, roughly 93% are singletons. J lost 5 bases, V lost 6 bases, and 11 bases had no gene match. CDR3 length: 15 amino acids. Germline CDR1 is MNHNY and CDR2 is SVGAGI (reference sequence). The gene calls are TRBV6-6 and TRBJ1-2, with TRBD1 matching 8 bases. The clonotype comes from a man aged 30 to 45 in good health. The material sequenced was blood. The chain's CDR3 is CASSSRTGIGYGYTF. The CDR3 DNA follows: TGTGCCAGCAGCTCTAGGACAGGGATCGGATATGGCTACACCTTC.